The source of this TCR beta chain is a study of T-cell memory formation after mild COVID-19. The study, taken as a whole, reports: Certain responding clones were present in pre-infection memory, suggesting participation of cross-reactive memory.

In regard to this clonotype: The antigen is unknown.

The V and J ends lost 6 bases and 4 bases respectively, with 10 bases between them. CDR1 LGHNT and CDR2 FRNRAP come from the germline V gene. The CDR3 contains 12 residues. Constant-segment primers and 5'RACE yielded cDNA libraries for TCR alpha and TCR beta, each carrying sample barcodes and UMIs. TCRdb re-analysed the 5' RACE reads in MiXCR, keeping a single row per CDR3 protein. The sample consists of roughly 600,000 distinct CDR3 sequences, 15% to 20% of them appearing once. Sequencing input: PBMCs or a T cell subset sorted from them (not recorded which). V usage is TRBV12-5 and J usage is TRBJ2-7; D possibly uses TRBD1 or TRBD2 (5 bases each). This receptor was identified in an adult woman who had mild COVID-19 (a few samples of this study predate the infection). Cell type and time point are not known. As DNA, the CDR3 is TGTGCTAGTGGCTGGGACGCGTACGAGCAGTACTTC. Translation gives CASGWDAYEQYF.